These T cell receptor beta chains were read from a single sample in a study of STAT5B mutations in CD4+ large granular lymphocyte leukemia. TCRdb's table, derived via immunoSEQ multiplex PCR, lists solely in-frame clones and lacks some. The data contain about 38,000 clones, 70% to 80% of them singletons. Sequencing used CD4+ T cells from blood buffy coats. The receptor set was obtained from a human donor in good health. Both conserved end residues are part of each CDR3. A D gene is named only where the DNA matches it firmly. Expanded clones get a size class; other rows say once, few or many, or leave the size out.

D gene	V gene	J gene	clone size	CDR3 protein	CDR3 DNA
TRBD1	TRBV5-8	TRBJ2-7	NA	CASSLGGQGHYEQYF	TGTGCCAGCAGCTTGGGGGGACAGGGGCACTACGAGCAGTACTTC
NA	TRBV5-1	TRBJ1-4	NA	CASSSGSRGYEKLFF	TGCGCCAGCAGCTCAGGTAGCAGGGGTTATGAAAAACTGTTTTTT
TRBD2	TRBV7-2	TRBJ2-3	NA	CASSLVSGGDADTQYF	TGTGCCAGCAGCTTAGTTAGCGGGGGGGATGCAGATACGCAGTATTTT
NA	TRBV2	TRBJ1-2	few	CASRKDGYYGYTF	TGTGCCAGCAGGAAGGACGGCTACTATGGCTACACCTTC
NA	TRBV5-1	TRBJ1-4	NA	CASRQTGTTNEKLFF	TGCGCCAGCAGACAGACAGGTACAACTAATGAAAAACTGTTTTTT
NA	TRBV5-5	TRBJ1-1	NA	CASSLVGGGTEAFF	TGTGCCAGCAGCTTGGTTGGGGGGGGGACTGAAGCTTTCTTT
NA	TRBV5-1	TRBJ2-7	NA	CASSLLASSSYEQYF	TGCGCCAGCAGCTTATTAGCTTCAAGCTCCTACGAGCAGTACTTC
TRBD1	TRBV9	TRBJ2-5	NA	CASSAGTGETQYF	TGTGCCAGCAGCGCCGGGACAGGAGAGACCCAGTACTTC
NA	TRBV29-1	TRBJ2-5	NA	CSVVREVQETQYF	TGCAGCGTTGTCCGTGAGGTCCAAGAGACCCAGTACTTC
NA	TRBV9	TRBJ1-2	few	CASSVVAYGYTF	TGTGCCAGCAGCGTAGTAGCCTATGGCTACACCTTC
NA	TRBV6-9	TRBJ2-1	NA	CASSPQTTPWGDEQFF	TGTGCCAGCAGTCCACAAACGACACCGTGGGGGGATGAGCAGTTCTTC
NA	TRBV19	TRBJ1-2	NA	CASTDDSTNYGYTF	TGTGCCAGTACCGATGACAGTACGAACTATGGCTACACCTTC
TRBD1	TRBV19	TRBJ1-2	NA	CASSINSVGTGVGYTF	TGTGCCAGTAGTATCAATTCGGTAGGGACAGGGGTTGGCTACACCTTC
NA	TRBV18	TRBJ1-4	NA	CASSTNSENEKLFF	TGTGCCAGCTCAACAAACTCGGAGAATGAAAAACTGTTTTTT
TRBD2	TRBV29-1	TRBJ2-1	NA	CSVEEDWRGRAYNEQFF	TGCAGCGTTGAAGAGGATTGGCGGGGGAGGGCTTACAATGAGCAGTTCTTC
NA	TRBV10-3	TRBJ2-3	few	CAISASGVRDDTQYF	TGTGCCATCAGTGCATCGGGAGTGCGGGATGATACGCAGTATTTT
TRBD2	TRBV9	TRBJ2-3	NA	CASSVSGSTDTQYF	TGTGCCAGCAGCGTTAGCGGGAGCACAGATACGCAGTATTTT
NA	TRBV9	TRBJ1-5	few	CASSVRADSNQPQHF	TGTGCCAGCAGCGTCCGGGCAGATAGCAATCAGCCCCAGCATTTT
TRBD1	TRBV30	TRBJ1-6	NA	CAWSVPGGRSPLHF	TGTGCCTGGAGTGTACCAGGGGGCCGTTCACCCCTCCACTTT
NA	TRBV4-1	TRBJ1-5	NA	CASSQEDRPNQPQHF	TGCGCCAGCAGCCAAGAAGACAGGCCGAATCAGCCCCAGCATTTT
TRBD1	TRBV19	TRBJ2-5	NA	CASSGGQSGETQYF	TGTGCCAGTAGTGGGGGACAGTCGGGAGAGACCCAGTACTTC